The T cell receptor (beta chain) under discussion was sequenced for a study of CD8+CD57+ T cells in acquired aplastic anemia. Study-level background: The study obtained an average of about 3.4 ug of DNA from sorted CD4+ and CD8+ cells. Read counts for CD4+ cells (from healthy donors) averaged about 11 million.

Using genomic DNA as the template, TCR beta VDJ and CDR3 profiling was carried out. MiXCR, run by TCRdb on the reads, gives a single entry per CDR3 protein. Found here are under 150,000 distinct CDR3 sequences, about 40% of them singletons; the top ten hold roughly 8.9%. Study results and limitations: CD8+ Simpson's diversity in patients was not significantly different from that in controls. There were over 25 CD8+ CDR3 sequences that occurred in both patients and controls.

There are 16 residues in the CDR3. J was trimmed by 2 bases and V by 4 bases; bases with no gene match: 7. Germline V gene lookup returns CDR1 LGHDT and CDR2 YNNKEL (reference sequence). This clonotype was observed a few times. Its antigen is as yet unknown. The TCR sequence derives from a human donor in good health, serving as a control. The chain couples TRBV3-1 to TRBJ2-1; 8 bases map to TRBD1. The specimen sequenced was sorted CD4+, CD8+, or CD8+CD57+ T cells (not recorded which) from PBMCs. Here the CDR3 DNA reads TGTGCCAGCAGCCGCCTAGCAGGGGGCACCTACAATGAGCAGTTCTTC. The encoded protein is CASSRLAGGTYNEQFF.